This is a list of T cell receptor beta chains from one sample in a study of early T cells in non-severe SARS-CoV-2 infection. TCRdb redid the calling of the 5' RACE reads with MiXCR, one entry per CDR3 protein. The table shows tens of thousands of distinct CDR3 sequences, with approximately 4.6% occurring only once. Sequencing used whole blood. The receptors derive from an adult who was a healthcare worker with PCR-confirmed SARS-CoV-2 infection or an uninfected control (not recorded which). The CDR3 runs from the conserved cysteine through the conserved F or W. D genes are given only for firm matches. The size entry is marked missing in some rows and otherwise reads once, few, many or a size class.

CDR3nt	CDR3aa	j_gene	d_gene	abundance	len	v_gene
TGTGCCAGTAGTGAGTTATCAGGGGGTGGAAAAGATACGCAGTATTTT	CASSELSGGGKDTQYF	TRBJ2-3	TRBD1	many	16	TRBV19
TGTGCCAGCAGTAACAGGAACACTGAAGCTTTCTTT	CASSNRNTEAFF	TRBJ1-1	.	many	12	TRBV3-1
TGTGCCAGTAGTATAGATCTCCGCAGGGGGCCCACGGACTTC	CASSIDLRRGPTDF	TRBJ2-7	TRBD1	many	14	TRBV19
TGCAGCGTTGATGACCTCTCAAACACTGAAGCTTTCTTT	CSVDDLSNTEAFF	TRBJ1-1	.	many	13	TRBV29-1
TGTGCCAGCCGAGCAGGGCAGAACACTGAAGCTTTCTTT	CASRAGQNTEAFF	TRBJ1-1	.	many	13	TRBV14
TGCAGCGTTGAAACGATTCTAGCGGGGGACATAGCCAAAAACATTCAGTACTTC	CSVETILAGDIAKNIQYF	TRBJ2-4	TRBD2	many	18	TRBV29-1
TGTGCCAGCAGCTGGACCGGGACCCAAGAGACCCAGTACTTC	CASSWTGTQETQYF	TRBJ2-5	.	many	14	TRBV11-2
TGCGCCAGCAGCTTGGCTCTAGCGGGGGACCCCCAAGAGACCCAGTACTTC	CASSLALAGDPQETQYF	TRBJ2-5	TRBD2	.	17	TRBV5-1
TGTGCCAGCAGCTTGGACCTAGCGAACTCCTACGAGCAGTACTTC	CASSLDLANSYEQYF	TRBJ2-7	.	many	15	TRBV5-4
TGTGCCAGCACCGCATGGGGGGGCAATCAGCCCCAGCATTTT	CASTAWGGNQPQHF	TRBJ1-5	.	few	14	TRBV6-2/TRBV6-3
TGTGCCAGCAGTTTAGTTCCGGGACAGCGTGAAGCTTTCTTT	CASSLVPGQREAFF	TRBJ1-1	TRBD1	many	14	TRBV12-3/TRBV12-4
TGCAGCGTTATAAAACTCGGAGCGGGGGGGCGGAGAGATACGCAGTATTTT	CSVIKLGAGGRRDTQYF	TRBJ2-3	TRBD2	many	17	TRBV29-1
TGTGCCAGCAGTTTCCCGGCGGCCCTGGGCACTGAAGCTTTCTTT	CASSFPAALGTEAFF	TRBJ1-1	.	few	15	TRBV12-3/TRBV12-4
TGTGCCAGCAGGGGTGACTACAATGAGCAGTTCTTC	CASRGDYNEQFF	TRBJ2-1	.	few	12	TRBV28
TGTGCCAGCAGCTTAGCGCAGAATAGCGGGGACGAGCAGTACTTC	CASSLAQNSGDEQYF	TRBJ2-7	TRBD2	few	15	TRBV7-9
TGTGCCAGCAGAGCAGGGTCAGATACGCAGTATTTT	CASRAGSDTQYF	TRBJ2-3	.	many	12	TRBV6-5
TGTGCCAGCAGCTTACAGGGCGTAGGCACAGATACGCAGTATTTT	CASSLQGVGTDTQYF	TRBJ2-3	.	many	15	TRBV11-2
TGTGCCAGCACCCCGGGGACGGTTTATGGCTACACCTTC	CASTPGTVYGYTF	TRBJ1-2	.	many	13	TRBV12-3/TRBV12-4